The TCR beta chain described here comes from a study of blood T cell repertoires in COVID-19. Study context: Donors in the United States, Italy and Spain gave samples during acute or convalescent COVID-19.

Sequencing was performed with immunoSEQ multiplex PCR; in TCRdb, only in-frame clones are kept and a portion is missing. The sample holds about 200,000 clones, about 86% seen once. The origin of this receptor is a woman aged 70-85 years with acute or convalescent COVID-19. Sequenced sample: peripheral blood.

Written as DNA, the CDR3 is TGCGCCAGCAAAGGGACAGGGGCCTACAATGAGCAGTTCTTC. It yields the protein CASKGTGAYNEQFF. The chain links TRBV10-2 to TRBJ2-1; 10 bases match TRBD1. J was trimmed by 2 bases and V by 7 bases; bases with no gene match: 2. This CDR3 is 14 amino acids long. CDR1 and CDR2 (germline): WSHSY, SAAADI.